Following are 3 T cell receptor beta chains from one sample sequenced in a study of CD8 T cells in ankylosing spondylitis. Overall study results and limits: What appeared characteristic of ankylosing spondylitis blood was a TCR beta motif of fewer than ten highly homologous variants.

Via MiXCR, TCRdb re-called the 5' RACE reads, giving one row per CDR3 protein. Of 800,000 to 900,000 distinct CDR3 sequences listed, 12% were seen once; the top ten hold 0.51%. Antigen specificity for these receptors is unknown. The specimen sequenced was blood, either unsorted or a sorted T cell fraction (not recorded which). These receptors were taken from a male donor with ankylosing spondylitis.

V usage is TRBV20-1 and J usage is TRBJ2-3; D is perhaps TRBD2 (6 bases). Trimming stripped 5 bases from V and 1 base from J, with 16 bases between. There are 15 residues in the CDR3. The germline V gene encodes CDR1 DFQATT and CDR2 SNEGSKA (reference sequence). This chain's CDR3 is CSADPGVQRTDTQYF. CDR3 sequence (DNA): TGCAGTGCTGACCCGGGGGTACAACGCACAGATACGCAGTATTTT.

J is TRBJ2-3 and V is TRBV20-1, with 7 positions matching TRBD1. The CDR3 consists of 12 residues. The J segment lost 5 bases and the V segment lost 6 bases, leaving 5 bases of the junction unmatched. Germline CDR1 and CDR2: DFQATT and SNEGSKA (reference sequence). The DNA for the CDR3 is TGCAGTGCGCAGGGGGATATAGATACGCAGTATTTT. This gives the protein CSAQGDIDTQYF.

The genes are TRBV28 and TRBJ2-7; D remains ambiguous. Deletions cut 10 bases from V and 5 bases from J, with 21 bases between. The germline gives CDR1 MDHEN, CDR2 SYDVKM. The CDR3 loop spans 14 amino acids. This CDR3 is CATRAPGRKNEQYF. The CDR3, as DNA: TGTGCCACACGGGCCCCCGGCAGAAAAAACGAGCAGTACTTC.